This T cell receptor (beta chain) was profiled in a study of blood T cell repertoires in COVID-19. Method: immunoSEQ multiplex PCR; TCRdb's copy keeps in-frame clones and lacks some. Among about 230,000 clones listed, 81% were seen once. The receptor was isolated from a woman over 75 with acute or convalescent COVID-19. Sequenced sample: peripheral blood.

CDR3 amino acids: CASSLERGYSQKLFF. Written as DNA, the CDR3 is TGTGCCAGCAGCCTGGAACGGGGGTACTCTCAAAAACTGTTTTTT. The genes are TRBV7-2 and TRBJ1-4; TRBD1 might be the D (5 bases). The CDR3 loop spans 15 amino acids. V lost 5 bases to trimming and J lost 9 bases, with 19 bases between them. CDR1 and CDR2 (germline): SGHTA, FQGNSA.